The sequence of this TCR beta chain was determined in a study of blood T cell repertoires in COVID-19 (dated by TCRdb to between 2020 and 2021). The study in broad terms: Collaborator samples came from the United States, Italy and Spain and covered acute and convalescent phases of COVID-19. The material from the prospective study consisted of cDNA or gDNA derived from T cells, B-cell-depleted T cells, or PBMCs. Deeply sampled blood TCRbeta repertoires from subjects exposed to, actively infected with, or recovered from COVID-19 were included in the dataset. The repertoires were made available in a free public database intended to serve as a resource for research on the immune response to SARS-CoV-2. Samples were obtained from the ongoing ImmuneRACE study (first 160 participants) and from 950 to 1,500 subjects provided by 6 global collaborators. Nearly every sample came with metadata listing a de-identified subject ID, COVID-19 status, age in years and sex. Where available, HLA class I and class II types were obtained from metadata supplied by the sample provider rather than from assay-based typing.

In the germline V gene, CDR1 corresponds to MGHRA and CDR2 to YSYEKL. Trimming at the junction amounts to 1 base on V and 4 bases on J, and the germline ends lie 19 bases apart. The CDR3 measures 17 amino acids from cysteine to phenylalanine. The DNA shown is the 51-base CDR3, in frame from base 1. Comment on this clone: The antigen it binds to is not known. Base qualities are not at hand, and no much larger clone is one base apart.

TCRbeta CDR3 regions were amplified from genomic DNA by means of the immunoSEQ Assay, a bias-controlled multiplex PCR. The study's own analysis went as follows. Nucleated cell counts per sample were estimated from amplification of reference gene primers within the assay. To quantify the absolute abundance of each unique TCRbeta CDR3 rearrangement, sequence reads were collapsed and filtered. For each sample, productive Simpson clonality was calculated by taking the square root of Simpson's diversity index across productive rearrangements. TCRdb holds this immuneACCESS table with in-frame rearrangements only. Some clones are missing; in checked studies, unresolved V genes explain under half, and the rest has no known cause. V and J calls plus clone size are reproduced from that table; the DNA served to infer D and trimming. This sample has 200,000 to 250,000 clones in its table, and about 83% of those were observed once. The ten top clones hold approximately 6.5% of the sample.

Participants in the prospective study were enrolled through a virtual design, were aged roughly 18 to 95 years, and lived in approximately 25 United States geographic areas. To assign participants to cohorts, the prospective study relied on clinical history that participants themselves reported in a screening survey and a study questionnaire. Recovered participants in ImmuneRACE Cohort 3 were defined by two consecutive negative NP/OP PCR tests, clearance by a healthcare professional, or resolution of symptoms. In the prospective study, mobile phlebotomists collected whole blood, serum and a nasopharyngeal or oropharyngeal swab from each participant. Over a roughly 2-month period, participants in the prospective study had the option of providing additional blood draws and questionnaires. Blood samples from the prospective study were shipped frozen or at room temperature prior to DNA extraction.

What the authors observed across the whole study: The quantity of clinical and demographic metadata differed by source and by participant and was supplied without curation.

This chain is built from TRBV4-1 and TRBJ1-1; a tentative D match to TRBD1 spans 5 bases. The specimen sequenced was PBMCs or T cells enriched from blood (not recorded which). This clonotype was obtained from a woman in her forties who had recovered from COVID-19. This receptor carries the CDR3 CASSQAFLQGWATEAFF. At the DNA level, the sequence is TGCGCCAGCAGCCAAGCCTTTCTGCAGGGCTGGGCCACTGAAGCTTTCTTT.